A single sample is the source of the 22 T cell receptor beta chains below, sequenced in a study of cytomegalovirus exposure and HLA in healthy donors (dated by TCRdb to between 2016 and 2019). Library creation used the immunoSEQ multiplex PCR assay. A mixture of 60 forward primers for TCR Vbeta segments and 13 reverse primers for TCR Jbeta segments was used in the multiplex PCR. The clones in this table, taken by TCRdb from immuneACCESS, are in-frame only. Not every clone is retained; where verified, under half of the shortfall comes from an unresolved V gene, and the cause of the rest is unknown. This sample is represented by some 160,000 clones; over 75% of them were singletons. Approximately 0.55% of the sample comes from the top ten. Sequencing was done on a sample of PBMCs. These TCRs come from a woman aged 50 to 60 in good health and CMV-seronegative.

The chain links TRBV5-1 to TRBJ1-4; 7 bases map to TRBD1. V lost 4 bases, J lost 5 bases, and 8 bases stayed unmatched. Germline V gene lookup returns CDR1 SGHRS and CDR2 YFSETQ. The CDR3 runs 15 residues. CDR3 residues: CASSGTGTANEKLFF. The CDR3 DNA is TGCGCCAGCAGCGGAACCGGGACAGCGAATGAAAAACTGTTTTTT.

The rearrangement uses TRBV5-4 and TRBJ2-1; TRBD2 aligns across 14 bases. Germline trimming cut 4 bases from V and 1 base from J; bases unmatched to any gene: 10. CDR3 length equals 19 residues. Germline V gives CDR1 SGHNT, CDR2 YYREEE (reference sequence). The CDR3, as DNA: TGTGCCAGCAGCCGAACCGGGACTAGCGGGAGTGGGTCCTACAATGAGCAGTTCTTC. Amino acid sequence: CASSRTGTSGSGSYNEQFF.

This clone was observed a few times. The rearrangement joins TRBV7-9 to TRBJ2-5; 7 bases are shared with TRBD1. The CDR3 runs to 16 residues. J gave up 5 bases and V 4 bases, and 13 bases lay outside the gene matches. Germline assignment: CDR1 SEHNR and CDR2 FQNEAQ (reference sequence). CDR3 amino acids: CASSSAHTGARETQYF. Written as DNA, the CDR3 is TGTGCCAGCAGCTCCGCCCACACAGGGGCTCGGGAGACCCAGTACTTC.

The chain has TRBV7-2 and TRBJ2-7, with 8 nucleotides matching TRBD2. The CDR3 is 16 amino acids. Germline assignment: CDR1 SGHTA and CDR2 FQGNSA. Trimming took 3 bases from V and 4 from J; bases not matched to a gene: 11. The CDR3 region has the DNA TGTGCCAGCAGCTTTATAGGAGCGGGGGACCTATACGAGCAGTACTTC. It translates to CASSFIGAGDLYEQYF.

The V and J genes are TRBV25-1 and TRBJ2-1; 7 bases map to TRBD2. The V gene end was trimmed by 7 bases and the J gene end by 1 base; junction bases not matched to a gene: 10. The CDR3 is 16 residues long. CDR1 and CDR2 from the germline V gene are MGHDK and SYGVNS. This CDR3 reads CASIEREGGSYNEQFF. CDR3 DNA: TGTGCCAGCATTGAGAGGGAGGGTGGGTCCTACAATGAGCAGTTCTTC.

This chain links TRBV28 with TRBJ1-2, with D hard to call. V lost 2 bases to trimming and J lost 1 base, with 11 bases between them. From germline, CDR1 is MDHEN and CDR2 SYDVKM. The CDR3 covers 15 residues. The CDR3 DNA reads as TGTGCCAGCAGTTTACTCGCCCTATTTAACTATGGCTACACCTTC. Its protein product is CASSLLALFNYGYTF.

This clone was detected a few times. The chain has TRBV29-1 and TRBJ1-2, with 9 bases matching TRBD1. Germline V gene lookup returns CDR1 SQVTM and CDR2 ANQGSEA. The V and J ends lost 4 bases and 6 bases, in that order; junction bases with no gene match: 9. The CDR3 has 14 amino acids. The CDR3 nucleotides are TGCAGCGTTGGAAAACAGGGACAGGGAGATGGCTACACCTTC. Its translation is CSVGKQGQGDGYTF.

The V call is TRBV30, the J call TRBJ1-6, with TRBD1 identical over 10 bases. The V gene's germline CDR1 is GTSNPN and CDR2 SVGIG (reference sequence). The CDR3 runs to 17 residues. The junction had 4 bases not matched to a gene; V was cut back by 2 bases and J by 0 bases. The CDR3 DNA sequence: TGTGCCTGGAGTCGGGACAGGGGAAGCTCCTATAATTCACCCCTCCACTTT. Translated: CAWSRDRGSSYNSPLHF.

As DNA, the CDR3 is TGTGCCAGCCGGGAGGTACAGGGTTATTGGGAGACCCAGTACTTC. Encoded protein: CASREVQGYWETQYF. The gene calls are TRBV7-9 and TRBJ2-5, with a possible D match to TRBD2 (7 bases). Between the trimmed V and J ends, which lost 8 bases and 5 bases, there was a span of 21 bases. CDR1 is SEHNR and CDR2 is FQNEAQ in the germline V gene (reference sequence). The CDR3 runs 15 residues.

The genes are TRBV4-1 and TRBJ2-2, with D possibly matching TRBD1 (5 bases). V was cut by 1 base and J by 0 bases, with 6 bases left in between. The CDR3 contains 15 residues. CDR1 and CDR2 (germline): MGHRA, YSYEKL. This CDR3 is CASSQGQTNTGELFF. CDR3 coding DNA: TGCGCCAGCAGCCAAGGACAGACGAACACCGGGGAGCTGTTTTTT.

The rearrangement uses TRBV5-1 and TRBJ2-5; TRBD1 agrees at 7 bases. The CDR3 is 14 amino acids. Germline V gives CDR1 SGHRS, CDR2 YFSETQ. V trimming: 0 bases; J trimming: 5 bases; junction bases outside the gene matches: 4. Here the CDR3 DNA reads TGCGCCAGCAGCTTGGAAGGGGGCAGGGAGACCCAGTACTTC. Translated, it gives CASSLEGGRETQYF.

The chain couples TRBV6-1 to TRBJ2-7, with TRBD1 matching 7 bases. Trimming took 2 bases from V and 3 from J; bases not matched to a gene: 4. Looked up from germline, CDR1 is MNHNS and CDR2 is SASEGT. The CDR3 consists of 14 residues. The CDR3, as DNA: TGTGCCAGCAGTGAACCGGACAGGAACTACGAGCAGTACTTC. Protein: CASSEPDRNYEQYF.

The chain has TRBV27 and TRBJ1-1; 7 nucleotides line up with TRBD1. The CDR3 spans 13 residues. The germline gives CDR1 MNHEY, CDR2 SMNVEV (reference sequence). The V segment lost 11 bases and the J segment 3 bases; nucleotides outside the gene matches: 9. In DNA form, the CDR3 reads TGTGCCGCCCGACAGGGTCCGTACACTGAAGCTTTCTTT. This gives the protein CAARQGPYTEAFF.

The chain joins TRBV5-1 to TRBJ2-2; D is possibly TRBD1 (7 bases). The CDR3 totals 15 residues. V lost 1 base, J lost 1 base, and 8 bases lay in between. Germline loops: CDR1 SGHRS, CDR2 YFSETQ. The CDR3 DNA reads as TGCGCCAGCAGCTTGCAGGGGGGGAACACCGGGGAGCTGTTTTTT. Residues: CASSLQGGNTGELFF.

This sequence joins TRBV11-2 and TRBJ1-1; 7 nucleotides match TRBD1. CDR3 length: 13 amino acids. Germline assignment: CDR1 SGHAT and CDR2 FQNNGV. The V and J ends lost 6 bases and 7 bases, in that order; junction bases with no gene match: 8. The CDR3 here is CASRPTGVDEAFF. CDR3 bases: TGTGCCAGCAGGCCTACAGGGGTCGATGAAGCTTTCTTT.

J is TRBJ2-1 and V is TRBV2; 11 bases map to TRBD2. This CDR3 is built from 15 residues. Germline lookup yields CDR1 SNHLY and CDR2 FYNNEI. V gave up 6 bases and J gave up 4 bases; unmatched junction bases: 5. In nucleotides, the CDR3 is TGTGCCAGCAGCCAGGGACTAGCGGATTACAATGAGCAGTTCTTC. This gives the protein CASSQGLADYNEQFF.

The chain carries TRBV5-4 and TRBJ2-7; 10 bases are shared with TRBD2. V lost 5 bases to trimming and J lost 4 bases; unmatched junction nucleotides: 6. CDR3 length equals 14 residues. CDR1 SGHNT and CDR2 YYREEE come from the germline V gene (reference sequence). In DNA form, the CDR3 reads TGTGCCAGCAGTCCGACTAGCGGGCTATACGAGCAGTACTTC. Translating it yields CASSPTSGLYEQYF.

This sequence joins TRBV13 and TRBJ2-7, with 7 bases that match TRBD1. The V gene's germline CDR1 is PRHDT and CDR2 FYEKMQ (reference sequence). The CDR3 contains 15 residues. Trimming took 5 bases from V and 7 from J; bases not matched to a gene: 14. The CDR3 DNA follows: TGTGCCAGCAGCCAGATTCATGGAGCAGGGGGAGAGCAGTACTTC. This sequence encodes CASSQIHGAGGEQYF.

The chain joins TRBV5-6 to TRBJ1-5, with a tentative D call TRBD1 (6 bases). The CDR3 is 14 residues long. From germline, CDR1 is SGHDT and CDR2 YYEEEE. Deletions cut 1 base from V and 7 bases from J, with 12 bases between. The CDR3 protein is CASSLSGDGQPQHF. CDR3 nucleotides: TGTGCCAGCAGCTTGTCAGGGGATGGACAGCCCCAGCATTTT.

This chain uses TRBV7-9 with TRBJ2-7; 14 nucleotides line up with TRBD2. CDR1 is SEHNR and CDR2 is FQNEAQ in the germline V gene (reference sequence). This CDR3 has 16 residues. V shed 4 bases, J shed 4 bases, and the junction held 6 bases outside the gene matches. The CDR3, as DNA: TGTGCCAGCAGCTCCCGACTAGCGGGGGGGCTATACGAGCAGTACTTC. It encodes CASSSRLAGGLYEQYF.

The chain recombines TRBV29-1 with TRBJ2-5; possibly TRBD1 for D (5 bases). Between the trimmed V and J ends, which lost 0 bases and 3 bases, there was a span of 11 bases. The germline CDR1 and CDR2 sequences are SQVTM and ANQGSEA. CDR3 length: 14 amino acids. This chain's CDR3 is CSVEDRTREETQYF. DNA for the CDR3: TGCAGCGTTGAAGATCGGACAAGGGAAGAGACCCAGTACTTC.

The rearrangement links TRBV5-1 to TRBJ2-7, with D perhaps matching TRBD1 (7 bases). The length of the CDR3 is 14 residues. Trimming left V 1 base short and J 2 bases short, with 10 bases between. Germline V gene sequence: CDR1 SGHRS, CDR2 YFSETQ. The CDR3 here is CASSLPGGTYEQYF. CDR3 nucleotide sequence: TGCGCCAGCAGCTTGCCAGGGGGGACCTACGAGCAGTACTTC.